This T cell receptor (beta chain) was obtained from a study of spatial heterogeneity in lung cancer. Time point noted: sample taken at primary tumor resection. The input material, whole RNA from tumor, nontumor lung or frozen PBMC, was sequenced unsorted. In germline, CDR1 is ENHRY, CDR2 SYGVKD. This CDR3 is built from 12 residues. Deletions cut 6 bases from V and 5 bases from J, with 10 bases between. TCRdb analysed the 5' RACE reads with MiXCR anew, one entry per CDR3 protein. The sample has about 95,000 distinct CDR3 sequences; over 8.5% are singletons. This specimen was PBMCs, taken at surgery. The V and J genes are TRBV10-3 and TRBJ2-5, with D possibly TRBD2 on 5 matching bases. This TCR derives from a male donor with early-stage non-small cell lung cancer. This CDR3 is CAISPTGETQYF. The CDR3 DNA reads TGTGCCATCAGCCCCACGGGGGAGACCCAGTACTTC.